The 2 T cell receptor beta chains listed next were all sequenced from one sample in a study of blood T cell repertoires in COVID-19. Repertoires were generated with immunoSEQ multiplex PCR, while TCRdb's copy carries only in-frame clones and drops some. This repertoire shows 150,000 to 200,000 clones, roughly 82% found once; its top ten account for 10% to 15%. The sample was PBMCs or T cells enriched from blood (not recorded which). The receptor source for this set is a man aged 35 to 55 who had recovered from COVID-19.

The chain couples TRBV6-2 or TRBV6-3 to TRBJ2-1; 8 bases map to TRBD1. The V and J ends lost 4 bases and 8 bases, in that order; junction bases with no gene match: 4. The CDR3 length is 13 residues. From germline, CDR1 is MNHEY and CDR2 SVGEGT. CDR3 DNA: TGTGCCAGCAGTTTAGCAGGGGGCGATGAGCAGTTCTTC. Protein: CASSLAGGDEQFF.

The chain carries TRBV24-1 and TRBJ2-3; a possible D gene is TRBD1 (6 bases). The CDR3 has 13 residues. Germline CDR1 and CDR2: KGHDR and SFDVKD. V was clipped by 9 bases and J by 0 bases, with 9 bases between them. The CDR3 here is CATAGESTDTQYF. The CDR3 region has the DNA TGTGCCACCGCAGGGGAAAGCACAGATACGCAGTATTTT.